This T cell receptor beta chain was documented in a study of shared clonotypes between healthy human individuals. Germline V gene data show CDR1 as KGHSH and CDR2 as LQKENI. CDR3 size: 14 residues. Trimming stripped 4 bases from V and 3 bases from J, with 13 bases between. As to this clone: The antigen remains undetermined.

The method was immunoSEQ multiplex PCR; TCRdb's version includes in-frame clones alone and lacks a portion of them. The sample lists approximately 2.1 million clones; approximately 95% were seen once. Study conclusions and caveats: Naive CD4 clonotypes overlapped across a handful of donors at about 5.3%.

This chain uses TRBV18 with TRBJ2-7; maybe TRBD1 (7 bases). This TCR came from a man younger than 35 in good health. Some clones in this sample may be carry-over from other donors' samples. Sample: naive CD4+ T cells from PBMCs. Subset indicated: CD45RA+ positively selected. The CDR3 sequence is CASSRAGGYYEQYF. CDR3 coding DNA: TGTGCCAGCTCACGGGCAGGGGGGTACTACGAGCAGTACTTC.